This is a list of T cell receptor beta chains from one sample in a study of blood T cell repertoires in COVID-19. Sequencing was performed with immunoSEQ multiplex PCR; in TCRdb, only in-frame clones are kept and a portion is missing. The sample has 100,000 to 150,000 clones, 88% seen once; the top ten hold approximately 10%. The source material was peripheral blood. These receptors originate from a man over 45 with acute or convalescent COVID-19. CDR3s include the opening cysteine and the closing phenylalanine or tryptophan.

V: TRBV12-3/TRBV12-4; length: 12; J: TRBJ1-1; CDR3: CASSLAWPTGFF
V: TRBV4-2; length: 15; J: TRBJ2-1; CDR3: CASSQGEMGANEQFF
V: TRBV10-3; length: 14; J: TRBJ2-7; CDR3: CAISLNGGGYEQYF
V: TRBV10-3; length: 14; J: TRBJ2-7; CDR3: CAISEGQGAHEQYF
V: TRBV9; length: 15; J: TRBJ2-1; CDR3: CASSGYRGPYNEQFF
V: TRBV14; length: 15; J: TRBJ1-4; CDR3: CASSPKPATNEKLFF
V: TRBV9; length: 16; J: TRBJ1-5; CDR3: CASSPGTGALNQPQHF
V: TRBV30; length: 12; J: TRBJ1-2; CDR3: CAWSVVIDGYTF
V: TRBV19; length: 14; J: TRBJ2-5; CDR3: CASSIGYGQETQYF
V: TRBV30; length: 13; J: TRBJ2-7; CDR3: CAWSRDSSYEQYF
V: TRBV28; length: 12; J: TRBJ1-1; CDR3: CASSFRGTEAFF
V: TRBV28; length: 12; J: TRBJ1-1; CDR3: CASSMRPAEAFF
V: TRBV7-9; length: 14; J: TRBJ1-1; CDR3: CASSFTGGYTEAFF
V: TRBV29-1; length: 13; J: TRBJ1-2; CDR3: CSARQERFYGYTF
V: TRBV28; length: 16; J: TRBJ1-4; CDR3: CASSFEGAVANEKLFF
V: TRBV5-1; length: 14; J: TRBJ2-7; CDR3: CASSLALYGYEQYF
V: TRBV6-1; length: 14; J: TRBJ1-4; CDR3: CASSERGGLEKLFF
V: TRBV19; length: 13; J: TRBJ1-5; CDR3: CASSMDREQPQHF
V: TRBV15; length: 19; J: TRBJ1-3; CDR3: CATSRDFGAGPLSGNTIYF
V: TRBV5-1; length: 16; J: TRBJ1-5; CDR3: CASSFLPGQGNQPQHF
V: TRBV11-2; length: 14; J: TRBJ2-7; CDR3: CASSSTTGGNEQYF
V: TRBV6-6; length: 15; J: TRBJ1-4; CDR3: CASSPLSTGDEKLFF
V: TRBV14; length: 16; J: TRBJ2-1; CDR3: CASSPAAGLSYNEQFF
V: TRBV10-2; length: 13; J: TRBJ1-5; CDR3: CASSEGPNQPQHF
V: TRBV6-6; length: 16; J: TRBJ1-6; CDR3: CASSLDEGTGNSPLHF
V: TRBV11-3; length: 16; J: TRBJ2-2; CDR3: CASSRAHQGADGELFF
V: TRBV11-3; length: 15; J: TRBJ2-2; CDR3: CASSPGGYWPGELFF
V: TRBV7-2; length: 15; J: TRBJ1-3; CDR3: CASSLVGSSGNTIYF
V: TRBV28; length: 16; J: TRBJ1-6; CDR3: CASSLGLQGAKSPLHF
V: TRBV28; length: 13; J: TRBJ1-2; CDR3: CASSLGRVYGYTF
V: TRBV25-1; length: 13; J: TRBJ1-2; CDR3: CASSFTGGYGYTF
V: TRBV5-6; length: 14; J: TRBJ1-5; CDR3: CASSSGLVDQPQHF
V: TRBV28; length: 14; J: TRBJ2-7; CDR3: CASSFSNREYEQYF
V: TRBV3-1/TRBV3-2; length: 16; J: TRBJ1-6; CDR3: CASRAMRGQGNSPLHF
V: TRBV6-5; length: 15; J: TRBJ2-5; CDR3: CASSYSRGAWETQYF
V: TRBV6-1; length: 16; J: TRBJ1-1; CDR3: CASSESPRQFYTEAFF
V: TRBV6-1; length: 16; J: TRBJ2-1; CDR3: CASSAPDRGSYNEQFF
V: TRBV28; length: 18; J: TRBJ2-2; CDR3: CASSFVLAGGPLGGELFF
V: TRBV7-8; length: 13; J: TRBJ1-2; CDR3: CASSPGGGYGYTF
V: TRBV5-5; length: 12; J: TRBJ1-4; CDR3: CASSPQGEKLFF
V: TRBV5-6; length: 13; J: TRBJ1-4; CDR3: CASSWGRGEKLFF
V: TRBV5-1; length: 15; J: TRBJ2-5; CDR3: CASSLEGRGQETQYF
V: TRBV5-1; length: 16; J: TRBJ2-5; CDR3: CASSSSWTGGMETQYF
V: TRBV7-9; length: 12; J: TRBJ1-1; CDR3: CASSLGAGEAFF
V: TRBV28; length: 15; J: TRBJ1-1; CDR3: CASSFLSLANTEAFF
V: TRBV11-2; length: 15; J: TRBJ1-4; CDR3: CASSPVGLWGEKLFF
V: TRBV12-3/TRBV12-4; length: 13; J: TRBJ1-2; CDR3: CASSTGPRGGYTF
V: TRBV15; length: 15; J: TRBJ2-1; CDR3: CATSISDRSYNEQFF
V: TRBV19; length: 14; J: TRBJ1-2; CDR3: CASSKNRGSRIYTF
V: TRBV4-1; length: 15; J: TRBJ1-6; CDR3: CASSQVTQSLSPLHF
V: TRBV7-2; length: 15; J: TRBJ2-3; CDR3: CASSSDRGTTDTQYF
V: TRBV3-1/TRBV3-2; length: 16; J: TRBJ1-4; CDR3: CASSQGTGVFDEKLFF
V: TRBV18; length: 14; J: TRBJ1-2; CDR3: CASSPPTGGYGYTF
V: TRBV5-4; length: 15; J: TRBJ2-5; CDR3: CASSLVSGELETQYF
V: TRBV19; length: 14; J: TRBJ2-3; CDR3: CASTPGYRTDTQYF